The present entry profiles one TCR beta chain with its context. Its antigen is undetermined. This record comes from a study of breast tumors, draining lymph nodes, adjacent tissues. TCRdb re-derived calls from the multiplex PCR reads in MiXCR, one entry per CDR3 protein. The sample includes approximately 130,000 distinct CDR3 sequences, 21% of them seen just once. General study results and limits: Compared with basal-like, luminal-like tumors shared significantly more repertoire with nontumor tissue.

With 3 bases removed from V and 3 bases from J, the gap between germline ends came to 12 bases. CDR3 size: 16 residues. Breast cancer patients provided tissue from their axillary draining lymph nodes. Sequencing was carried out using axillary lymph node tissue. This TCR came from a female donor with breast cancer. Some clones in this sample may be carry-over from other donors' samples. V usage is TRBV12-3 or TRBV12-4 and J usage is TRBJ2-6; TRBD2 is a possible D gene (7 bases). CDR3 region: CASSFGGQSGANVLTF. The CDR3 coding sequence is TGTGCCAGCAGTTTCGGGGGGCAAAGTGGGGCCAACGTCCTGACTTTC.